This T cell receptor (beta chain) was sequenced in a study of cytomegalovirus exposure and HLA in healthy donors. V lost 1 base, J lost 1 base, and 7 bases lay in between. The CDR3 runs 14 residues. Per the germline V gene, CDR1 is WSHSY and CDR2 is SAAADI. Vbeta (60) and Jbeta (13) primers were used in the PCR. TCRdb's copy holds only in-frame clones and misses some; the assay was immunoSEQ multiplex PCR. This sample carries some 160,000 clones, 70% to 80% of them seen once, and the ten largest clones take 1.5% to 1.9%. The sample was PBMCs. The rearrangement joins TRBV10-2 to TRBJ1-1; D is ambiguous. The TCR sequence derives from a man aged 35-49 years in good health and CMV-seronegative. CDR3 coding DNA: TGCGCCAGCAGTGAGTTGCGGGGGAACACTGAAGCTTTCTTT. Translated: CASSELRGNTEAFF.